This TCR beta chain was observed in a study of early T cells in non-severe SARS-CoV-2 infection. As for the study in general: Chains from this unsorted whole-blood bulk RNA could not be paired. Whole-study findings and limits: The VDJdb matching leaned toward anti-spike CD8 responses and overlooked private and CD4 specificities.

Individual cDNA molecules received unique molecular identifiers during library preparation. Using its own MiXCR run on the 5' RACE reads, TCRdb lists one record per CDR3 protein. The sample lists roughly 80,000 distinct CDR3 sequences; over 13% were seen once. CDR1 is SGHVS and CDR2 is FQNEAQ in the germline V gene. The V end lost 4 bases, the J end lost 2 bases, and 8 bases lay between the germline ends. This CDR3 region has 13 residues. Points on this clonotype: Antigen specificity is unknown.

The chain has TRBV7-8 and TRBJ1-2, with D maybe TRBD1 (5 bases). Sequenced: whole blood. The TCR sequence derives from an adult who was a healthcare worker with PCR-confirmed SARS-CoV-2 infection or an uninfected control (not recorded which). DNA of the CDR3: TGTGCCAGCAGCTATTCAGGGAACTATGGCTACACCTTC. This sequence encodes CASSYSGNYGYTF.